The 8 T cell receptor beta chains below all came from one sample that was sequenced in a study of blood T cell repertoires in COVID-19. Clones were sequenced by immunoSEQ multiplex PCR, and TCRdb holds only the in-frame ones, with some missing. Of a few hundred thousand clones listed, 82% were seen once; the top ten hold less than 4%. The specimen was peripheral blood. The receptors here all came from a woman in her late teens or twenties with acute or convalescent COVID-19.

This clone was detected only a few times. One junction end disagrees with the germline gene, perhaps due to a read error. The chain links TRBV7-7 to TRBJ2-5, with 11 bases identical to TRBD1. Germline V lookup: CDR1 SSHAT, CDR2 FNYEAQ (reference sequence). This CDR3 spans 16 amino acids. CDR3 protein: CASSLGTGGFGETQYF. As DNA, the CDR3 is TGTGCTAGCAGCTTAGGGACAGGGGGATTCGGAGAGACCCAGTACTTC.

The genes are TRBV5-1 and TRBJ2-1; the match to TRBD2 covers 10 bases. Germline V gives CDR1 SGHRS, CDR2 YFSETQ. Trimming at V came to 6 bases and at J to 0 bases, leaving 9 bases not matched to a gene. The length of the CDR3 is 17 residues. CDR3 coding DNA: TGCGCCAGCAATCCTAGCGGGAGTATAGGCTCCTACAATGAGCAGTTCTTC. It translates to CASNPSGSIGSYNEQFF.

The CDR3 sequence: CASSQGGGAKRSPLHF. CDR3 sequence (DNA): TGTGCCAGCAGCCAAGGAGGGGGGGCAAAGAGATCACCCCTCCACTTT. The chain employs TRBV3-1 (or the pseudogene TRBV3-2) and TRBJ1-6; weak D call: TRBD1 (6 bases). Germline V lookup: CDR1 LGHDT, CDR2 YNNKEL (reference sequence). Trimming removed 1 base at V and 10 bases at J, with 17 bases between. The CDR3 runs to 16 residues.

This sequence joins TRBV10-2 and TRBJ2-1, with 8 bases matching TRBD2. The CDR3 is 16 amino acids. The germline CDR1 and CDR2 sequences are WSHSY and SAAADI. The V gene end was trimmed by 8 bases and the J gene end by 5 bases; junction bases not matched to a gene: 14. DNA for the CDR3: TGCGCCAGCTTAGGGAAGACTAGCGAAAGTAACAATGAGCAGTTCTTC. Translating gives CASLGKTSESNNEQFF.

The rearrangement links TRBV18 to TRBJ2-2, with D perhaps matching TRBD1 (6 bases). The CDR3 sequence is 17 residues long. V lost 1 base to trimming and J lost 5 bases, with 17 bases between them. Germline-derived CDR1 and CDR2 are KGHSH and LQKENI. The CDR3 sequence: CASSPQRWKGDTGELFF. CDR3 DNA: TGTGCCAGCTCACCACAGAGGTGGAAGGGGGATACCGGGGAGCTGTTTTTT.

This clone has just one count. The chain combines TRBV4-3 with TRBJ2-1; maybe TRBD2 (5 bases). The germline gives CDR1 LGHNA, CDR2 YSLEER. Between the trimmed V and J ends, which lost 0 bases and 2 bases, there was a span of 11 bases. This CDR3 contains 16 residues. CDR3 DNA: TGCGCCAGCAGCCAAGAGGAAGCGGATCCCTACAATGAGCAGTTCTTC. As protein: CASSQEEADPYNEQFF.

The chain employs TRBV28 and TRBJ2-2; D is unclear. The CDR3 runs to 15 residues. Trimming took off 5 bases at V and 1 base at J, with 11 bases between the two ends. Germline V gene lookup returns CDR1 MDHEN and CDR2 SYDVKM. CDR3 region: CASSLNHRNTGELFF. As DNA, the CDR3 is TGTGCCAGCAGTCTGAATCATAGGAACACCGGGGAGCTGTTTTTT.

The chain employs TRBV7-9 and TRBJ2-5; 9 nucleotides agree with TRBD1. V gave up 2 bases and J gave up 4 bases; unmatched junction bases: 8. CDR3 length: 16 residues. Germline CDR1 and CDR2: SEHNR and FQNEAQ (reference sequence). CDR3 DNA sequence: TGTGCCAGCAGCTTAATGGGGACAGGGAAGCCAGAGACCCAGTACTTC. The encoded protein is CASSLMGTGKPETQYF.